This T cell receptor (beta chain) derives from a study of cytomegalovirus exposure and HLA in healthy donors. V lost 3 bases, J lost 2 bases, and 7 bases stayed unmatched. Germline V gene data show CDR1 as KGHSH and CDR2 as LQKENI. The CDR3 is made up of 15 amino acids. Measured with immunoSEQ multiplex PCR; TCRdb has only the in-frame clones, and not every one. The data contain approximately 65,000 clones, nearly 95% of them singletons. Findings of the study overall: Accounts indicate the classifier identified cytomegalovirus status with strong specificity and sensitivity.

As concerns this clone: What it binds is unknown.

The source is a man younger than 30 in good health and CMV-seropositive. The rearrangement links TRBV18 to TRBJ2-7; TRBD1 agrees at 7 bases. Sequenced sample: PBMCs. CDR3 DNA: TGTGCCAGCTCACCTTCTTTAGACAGGGCCTACGAGCAGTACTTC. Protein sequence: CASSPSLDRAYEQYF.